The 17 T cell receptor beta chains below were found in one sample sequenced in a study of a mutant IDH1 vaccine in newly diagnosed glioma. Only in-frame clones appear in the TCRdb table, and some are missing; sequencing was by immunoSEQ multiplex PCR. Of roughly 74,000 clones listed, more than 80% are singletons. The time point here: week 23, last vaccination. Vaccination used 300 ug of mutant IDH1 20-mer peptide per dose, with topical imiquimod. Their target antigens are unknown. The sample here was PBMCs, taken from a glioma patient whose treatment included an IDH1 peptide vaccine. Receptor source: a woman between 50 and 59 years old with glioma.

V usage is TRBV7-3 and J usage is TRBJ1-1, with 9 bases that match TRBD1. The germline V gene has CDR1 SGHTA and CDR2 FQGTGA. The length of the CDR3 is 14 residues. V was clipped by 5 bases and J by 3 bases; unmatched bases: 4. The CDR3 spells CASSPTGGDTEAFF. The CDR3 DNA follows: TGTGCCAGCAGCCCGACAGGGGGGGACACTGAAGCTTTCTTT.

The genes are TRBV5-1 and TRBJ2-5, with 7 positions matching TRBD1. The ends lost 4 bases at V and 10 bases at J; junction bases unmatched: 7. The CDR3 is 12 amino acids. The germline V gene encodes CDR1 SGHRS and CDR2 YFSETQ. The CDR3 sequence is CASSGQGVVQYF. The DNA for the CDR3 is TGCGCCAGCAGCGGGCAGGGGGTTGTCCAGTACTTC.

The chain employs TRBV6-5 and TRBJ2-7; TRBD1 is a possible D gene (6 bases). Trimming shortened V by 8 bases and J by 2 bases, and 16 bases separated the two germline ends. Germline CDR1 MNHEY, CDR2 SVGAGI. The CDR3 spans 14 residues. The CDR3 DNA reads TGTGCCAGCCGTGCCGCAGGGGCTGCCTACGAGCAGTACTTC. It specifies CASRAAGAAYEQYF.

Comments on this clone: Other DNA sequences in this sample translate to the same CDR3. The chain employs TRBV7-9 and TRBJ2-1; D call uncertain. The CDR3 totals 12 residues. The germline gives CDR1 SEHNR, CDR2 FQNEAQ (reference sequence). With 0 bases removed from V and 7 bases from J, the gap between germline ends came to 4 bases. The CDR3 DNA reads TGTGCCAGCAGCTTAGCAGATAATGAGCAGTTCTTC. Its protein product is CASSLADNEQFF.

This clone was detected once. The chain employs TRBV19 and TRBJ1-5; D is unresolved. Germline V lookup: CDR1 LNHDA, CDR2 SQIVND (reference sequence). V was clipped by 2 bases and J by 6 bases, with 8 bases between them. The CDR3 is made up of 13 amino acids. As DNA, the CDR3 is TGTGCCAGTAGTATACAGTACGGTCAGCCCCAGCATTTT. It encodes CASSIQYGQPQHF.

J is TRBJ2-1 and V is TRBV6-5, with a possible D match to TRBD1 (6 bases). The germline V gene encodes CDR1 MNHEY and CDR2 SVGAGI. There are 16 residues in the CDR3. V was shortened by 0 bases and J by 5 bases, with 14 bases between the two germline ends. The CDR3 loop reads CASSYSGTGSHNEQFF. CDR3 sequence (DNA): TGTGCCAGCAGTTACTCGGGAACAGGGTCCCACAATGAGCAGTTCTTC.

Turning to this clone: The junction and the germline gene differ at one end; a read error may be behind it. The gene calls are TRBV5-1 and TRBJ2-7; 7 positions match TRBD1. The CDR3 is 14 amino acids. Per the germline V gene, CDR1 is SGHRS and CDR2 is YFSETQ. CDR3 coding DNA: TGTGCCAGCAGCCACAGGGGTAGGTCGGGCGAGCAGTACTTC. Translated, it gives CASSHRGRSGEQYF.

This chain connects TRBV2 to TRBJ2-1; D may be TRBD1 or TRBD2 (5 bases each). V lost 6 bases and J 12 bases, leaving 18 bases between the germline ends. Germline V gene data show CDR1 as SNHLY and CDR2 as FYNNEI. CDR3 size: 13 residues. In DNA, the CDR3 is TGTGCCAGCAGAGGGGAACGGGGTACCGGGCAGTTCTTC. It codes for CASRGERGTGQFF.

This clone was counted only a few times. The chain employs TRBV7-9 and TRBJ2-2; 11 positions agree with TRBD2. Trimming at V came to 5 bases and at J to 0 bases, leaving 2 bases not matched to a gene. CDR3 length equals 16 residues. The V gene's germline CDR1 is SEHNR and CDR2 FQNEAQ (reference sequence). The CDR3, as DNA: TGTGCCAGCAGCCCGGGACTAGCGGCGAACACCGGGGAGCTGTTTTTT. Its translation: CASSPGLAANTGELFF.

CDR3 region: CASSLAGGLRYYEQYF. CDR3 in DNA: TGCGCCAGCAGCTTGGCCGGCGGGCTGAGATACTACGAGCAGTACTTC. This sequence joins TRBV5-1 and TRBJ2-7, with D perhaps TRBD2 (5 bases). Trimming cost V 0 bases and J 3 bases, with 16 bases left between them. Germline CDR1 reads SGHRS; CDR2 reads YFSETQ. CDR3 length equals 16 residues.

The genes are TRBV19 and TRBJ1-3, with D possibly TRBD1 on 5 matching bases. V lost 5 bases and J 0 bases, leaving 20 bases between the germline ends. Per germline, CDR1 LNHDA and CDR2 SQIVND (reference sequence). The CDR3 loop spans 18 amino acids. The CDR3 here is CASSLRDGLSFSGNTIYF. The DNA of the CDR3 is TGTGCCAGTAGTCTCCGGGACGGGCTATCTTTCTCTGGAAACACCATATATTTT.

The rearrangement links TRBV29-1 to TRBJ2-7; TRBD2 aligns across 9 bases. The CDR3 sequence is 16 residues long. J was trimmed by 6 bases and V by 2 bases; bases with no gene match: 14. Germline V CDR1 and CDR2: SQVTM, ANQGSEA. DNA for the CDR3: TGCAGCGTTGAAAGTCGCCCGGGACTAGCCTCGGGCGAGCAGTACTTC. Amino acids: CSVESRPGLASGEQYF.

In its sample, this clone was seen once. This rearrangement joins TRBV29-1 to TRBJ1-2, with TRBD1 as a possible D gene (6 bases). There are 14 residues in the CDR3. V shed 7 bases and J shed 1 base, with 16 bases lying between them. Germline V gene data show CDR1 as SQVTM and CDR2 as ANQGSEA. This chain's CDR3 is CSAAEGEHNYGYTF. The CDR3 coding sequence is TGCAGCGCAGCTGAGGGGGAGCATAACTATGGCTACACCTTC. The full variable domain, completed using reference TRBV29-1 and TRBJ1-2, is SAVISQKPSRDICQRGTSLTIQCQVDSQVTMMFWYRQQPGQSLTLIATANQGSEATYESGFVIDKFPISRPNLTFSTLTVSNMSPEDSSIYLCSAAEGEHNYGYTFGSGTRLTVV.

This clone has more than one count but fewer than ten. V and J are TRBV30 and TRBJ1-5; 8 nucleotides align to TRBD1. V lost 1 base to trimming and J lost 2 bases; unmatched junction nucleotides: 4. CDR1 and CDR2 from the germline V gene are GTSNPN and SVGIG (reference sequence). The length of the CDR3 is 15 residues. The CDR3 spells CAWSAQTGGNQPQHF. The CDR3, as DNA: TGTGCCTGGAGTGCCCAGACAGGGGGCAATCAGCCCCAGCATTTT.

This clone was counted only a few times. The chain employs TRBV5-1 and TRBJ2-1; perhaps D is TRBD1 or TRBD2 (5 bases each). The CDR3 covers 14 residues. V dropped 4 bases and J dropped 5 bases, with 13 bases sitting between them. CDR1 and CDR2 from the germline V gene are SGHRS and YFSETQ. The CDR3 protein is CASSRTGTDNEQFF. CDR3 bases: TGCGCCAGCAGCCGAACTGGGACCGACAATGAGCAGTTCTTC.

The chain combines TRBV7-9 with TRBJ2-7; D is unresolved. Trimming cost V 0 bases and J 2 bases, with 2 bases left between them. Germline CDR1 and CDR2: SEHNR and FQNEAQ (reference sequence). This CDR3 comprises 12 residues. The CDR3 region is CASSLAPYEQYF. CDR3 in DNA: TGTGCCAGCAGCTTAGCCCCCTACGAGCAGTACTTC.

CDR3 DNA sequence: TGTGCCAGCAGCTTAGCAGGGGACAGGGCGGATGGCTACACCTTC. The encoded protein is CASSLAGDRADGYTF. The chain has TRBV11-1 and TRBJ1-2; 9 bases are shared with TRBD1. J gave up 6 bases and V 0 bases, and 5 bases lay outside the gene matches. The CDR3 sequence is 15 residues long. The germline V gene encodes CDR1 SGHAT and CDR2 FQDESV (reference sequence). Full variable domain (rest looked up from reference TRBV11-1 and TRBJ1-2): EAEVAQSPRYKITEKSQAVAFWCDPISGHATLYWYRQILGQGPELLVQFQDESVVDDSQLPKDRFSAERLKGVDSTLKIQPAELGDSAMYLCASSLAGDRADGYTFGSGTRLTVV.